This record looks at one T cell receptor beta chain sequence and its context. What this receptor recognizes is not known. It has no much larger one-base neighbor in the sample; base qualities were not kept. The collaborating institutions used their own protocols to collect whole blood in K2EDTA tubes. For TCRbeta analysis, collaborators shipped samples as frozen whole blood, isolated PBMCs, or DNA extracted from either of those sample types. The data derive from a study of blood T cell repertoires in COVID-19 (dated by TCRdb to about 2020). A note on the overall study: Samples from collaborators originated in the United States, Italy and Spain and spanned both the acute and convalescent phases of COVID-19. The material from the prospective study consisted of cDNA or gDNA derived from T cells, B-cell-depleted T cells, or PBMCs. Subjects who had been exposed to COVID-19, were actively infected with it, or had recovered from it provided the deeply sampled blood TCRbeta repertoires that made up the dataset. The repertoires were released in a freely available public database meant as a resource for research on the immune response to SARS-CoV-2. The samples were drawn from the first 160 participants of the ongoing ImmuneRACE study and from over a thousand subjects provided by 6 global collaborators. The sample metadata nearly always contained a de-identified subject ID, COVID-19 status, age in years and sex. HLA class I and class II types, where available, came from metadata supplied by the sample provider rather than from assay-based typing. What the authors observed across the whole study: Clinical and demographic metadata were provided uncurated, with the amount varying by source and participant.

The immunoSEQ Assay, a bias-controlled multiplex PCR, was used to amplify TCRbeta CDR3 regions from genomic DNA. In the original analysis: The number of nucleated cells in each sample was estimated by amplification of reference gene primers within the assay. Sequence reads were collapsed and filtered to measure the absolute abundance of every unique TCRbeta CDR3 rearrangement. For each sample, productive Simpson clonality was calculated as the square root of Simpson's diversity index over productive rearrangements. As stored in TCRdb, this immuneACCESS dataset retains in-frame rearrangements with V and J assigned. A fraction of the clones does not appear; measured against another copy, unresolved V genes explain less than half of the discrepancy, and the remainder lacks a known reason. V and J calls and clone size are given by that table; D and trimming were obtained from the DNA. This sample lists roughly 200,000 clones; over 75% were detected once. Clones ranked in the top ten supply around 5.7% of the sample.

The sequenced sample was peripheral blood. The receptor was isolated from an elderly man with acute or convalescent COVID-19.

For the CDR3, the sequence is CASARWNTGELFF. The DNA sequence is given as TGTGCCAGCGCTAGATGGAACACCGGGGAGCTGTTTTTT. The chain joins TRBV27 to TRBJ2-2, with the identity of the D gene unclear. As encoded in the germline V gene (reference sequence), CDR1 is MNHEY while CDR2 is SMNVEV. Reading from cysteine to phenylalanine, the CDR3 counts 13 amino acids. The read is trimmed to its CDR3 DNA, 39 bases read in frame from base 1. Cut back by 8 bases and 1 base, the V and J ends lie 8 bases apart.